The 16 T cell receptor beta chains below come from one sample, sequenced in a study of blood T cell repertoires in COVID-19. Using immunoSEQ multiplex PCR, the repertoire was profiled, and TCRdb retains in-frame clones only, with some absent. This sample has some 140,000 clones; about 76% occur once, and the top ten carry approximately 14%. The sequencing input was peripheral blood. Source of these receptors: a man aged 80 or over with acute or convalescent COVID-19.

The DNA for the CDR3 is TGTGCCACCTCGTTCAGGGGGGAAGGTACGCAGTATTTT. Encoded protein: CATSFRGEGTQYF. The chain links TRBV19 to TRBJ2-3; D is perhaps TRBD1 (7 bases). Trimming removed 10 bases at V and 8 bases at J, with 19 bases between. The CDR3 sequence is 13 residues long. The germline gives CDR1 LNHDA, CDR2 SQIVND (reference sequence).

This clone was found a few times. This chain connects TRBV9 to TRBJ1-4; no definite D call. With 2 bases removed from V and 0 bases from J, the gap between germline ends came to 11 bases. The CDR3 totals 16 residues. Germline V gives CDR1 SGDLS, CDR2 YYNGEE. The CDR3 region is CASSVGGSATNEKLFF. CDR3 nucleotides: TGTGCCAGCAGCGTCGGCGGGTCTGCAACTAATGAAAAACTGTTTTTT.

The chain carries TRBV2 and TRBJ2-7; D unclear. The CDR3 is made up of 10 amino acids. Germline assignment: CDR1 SNHLY and CDR2 FYNNEI. The V end lost 5 bases, the J end lost 4 bases, and 3 bases lay between the germline ends. Written as DNA, the CDR3 is TGTGCCAGCAGTCTATACGAGCAGTACTTC. Translated, it gives CASSLYEQYF.

This clone was observed a few times. The chain couples TRBV9 to TRBJ1-5; TRBD1 aligns across 7 bases. Germline V gene lookup returns CDR1 SGDLS and CDR2 YYNGEE. After removal of 3 bases from V and 7 bases from J, the junction contained 7 bases not matched to a gene. CDR3 length: 14 residues. The CDR3 reads CASSETGIGQPQHF. For the CDR3, the DNA is TGTGCCAGCAGCGAGACAGGGATTGGGCAGCCCCAGCATTTT.

This chain joins TRBV9 and TRBJ2-1, with 10 positions matching TRBD1. V trimming: 3 bases; J trimming: 5 bases; junction bases outside the gene matches: 5. Germline V gene sequence: CDR1 SGDLS, CDR2 YYNGEE. The CDR3 totals 15 residues. This chain's CDR3 is CASSEGQGRNNEQFF. The DNA for the CDR3 is TGTGCCAGCAGCGAGGGACAGGGGCGGAACAATGAGCAGTTCTTC.

The chain has TRBV7-2 and TRBJ2-7, with D possibly being TRBD1 (5 bases). Trimming took off 3 bases at V and 2 bases at J, with 8 bases between the two ends. This CDR3 region has 13 residues. Germline V gene sequence: CDR1 SGHTA, CDR2 FQGNSA. CDR3 protein: CASSLVRAYEQYF. Written as DNA, the CDR3 is TGTGCCAGCAGCTTGGTCAGGGCCTACGAGCAGTACTTC.

V gene TRBV12-5 combines with J gene TRBJ2-2, with 10 bases fitting TRBD2. V shed 1 base and J 5 bases; nucleotides not matched to a gene: 7. The CDR3 is made up of 17 amino acids. The germline V gene has CDR1 LGHNT and CDR2 FRNRAP. The CDR3 DNA sequence: TGTGCTAGTGGTTTGGCCCTTAGCGGGGGGTTAACCGGGGAGCTGTTTTTT. The encoded protein is CASGLALSGGLTGELFF.

This clone was detected once. This chain uses TRBV5-8 with TRBJ1-5, with 10 bases matching TRBD1. The J segment lost 6 bases and the V segment lost 0 bases, leaving 6 bases of the junction unmatched. The CDR3 consists of 16 residues. Germline-derived CDR1 and CDR2 are SGHTS and YDEGEE. CDR3 region: CASSLVTGGTIQPQHF. The CDR3 bases are TGTGCCAGCAGCTTGGTGACAGGGGGCACGATTCAGCCCCAGCATTTT.

The chain employs TRBV7-2 and TRBJ2-5; TRBD1 matches 9 bases. This CDR3 is built from 15 residues. Germline CDR1 SGHTA, CDR2 FQGNSA. The V and J ends lost 2 bases and 5 bases, in that order; junction bases with no gene match: 6. CDR3 sequence reads: CASSLRGQGAETQYF. CDR3 bases: TGTGCCAGCAGCTTACGGGGACAGGGTGCCGAGACCCAGTACTTC.

The chain employs TRBV6-5 and TRBJ2-5; D uncertain. The CDR3 has 13 residues. The V and J ends lost 5 bases and 2 bases respectively, with 9 bases between them. Per the germline V gene, CDR1 is MNHEY and CDR2 is SVGAGI. CDR3 amino acids: CASSRGVQETQYF. As DNA, the CDR3 is TGTGCCAGCAGTAGAGGAGTTCAAGAGACCCAGTACTTC.

The V call is TRBV28, the J call TRBJ2-4, with TRBD1 identical over 8 bases. V was pared by 3 bases and J by 4 bases, with 17 bases of the junction left unmatched. The germline V gene encodes CDR1 MDHEN and CDR2 SYDVKM. The CDR3 extends over 19 amino acids. The CDR3 loop reads CASSFSAGDRGGPKNIQYF. Written as DNA, the CDR3 is TGTGCCAGCAGTTTCAGTGCCGGTGACAGGGGTGGACCAAAAAACATTCAGTACTTC.

V is TRBV7-9 and J is TRBJ2-3; D not resolved. V was clipped by 3 bases and J by 0 bases, with 7 bases between them. This CDR3 has 14 residues. The V gene's germline CDR1 is SEHNR and CDR2 FQNEAQ (reference sequence). The CDR3 region has the DNA TGTGCCAGCAGCTTTTTCGTTAGCACAGATACGCAGTATTTT. Amino acid sequence: CASSFFVSTDTQYF.

The J gene is TRBJ1-1, the V gene TRBV11-2; no firm D call. V was cut by 1 base and J by 1 base, with 7 bases left in between. Germline CDR1 is SGHAT and CDR2 is FQNNGV. The CDR3 has 14 amino acids. CDR3 sequence reads: CASSLVLPNTEAFF. Here the CDR3 DNA reads TGTGCCAGCAGCTTAGTACTGCCGAACACTGAAGCTTTCTTT.

The chain employs TRBV5-8 and TRBJ1-4; no reliable D call. Trimming left V 4 bases short and J 2 bases short, with 9 bases between. Germline V gene sequence: CDR1 SGHTS, CDR2 YDEGEE. This CDR3 region has 14 residues. The CDR3 reads CASSHGWTNEKLFF. CDR3 DNA: TGTGCCAGCAGCCACGGGTGGACTAATGAAAAACTGTTTTTT.

This chain uses TRBV6-5 with TRBJ2-3, with D perhaps TRBD2 (6 bases). The CDR3 extends over 15 amino acids. The V end lost 0 bases, the J end lost 5 bases, and 12 bases lay between the germline ends. Per the germline V gene, CDR1 is MNHEY and CDR2 is SVGAGI. CDR3 DNA: TGTGCCAGCAGTTACTCTGGGCCGGAGGGAGATACGCAGTATTTT. It translates to CASSYSGPEGDTQYF.

The rearrangement uses TRBV5-6 and TRBJ2-2, with D perhaps matching TRBD2 (6 bases). Trimming took 4 bases from V and 5 from J, leaving 15 bases between them. Germline lookup yields CDR1 SGHDT and CDR2 YYEEEE. The CDR3 extends over 15 amino acids. CDR3: CASSPKKRATGELFF. The CDR3 bases are TGTGCCAGCAGCCCGAAAAAGCGGGCGACCGGGGAGCTGTTTTTT.